This entry lists 2 T cell receptor beta chains sequenced from one sample in a study of response to subunit inactivated influenza vaccine (dated by TCRdb to 2016 to 2019). To prepare the library, RT-PCR was applied. Data came from an Illumina HiSeq 2500. The raw public reads went through TCRdb reprocessing: fastp at Q25, MiXCR clone calling, in-frame beta chains kept. Entries that share a CDR3 protein sequence are merged under the most common genes and DNA. For this sample the table gives about 570,000 distinct CDR3 sequences, of which 12% were detected only once. The ten largest clonotypes hold roughly a tenth of the sample. The sequencing here drew on PBMCs from blood, taken on the day of vaccination. All receptors derive from a man aged 50 to 60 who received an inactivated influenza vaccine. Donor details come from another sample of the same person, matched by shared clones.

This clonotype was observed a few times. The chain is built from TRBV19 and TRBJ2-5; TRBD2 agrees at 14 bases. The CDR3 is made up of 17 amino acids. CDR1 is LNHDA and CDR2 is SQIVND in the germline V gene (reference sequence). The ends lost 4 bases at V and 1 base at J; junction bases unmatched: 5. CDR3 sequence: CASSTTTSGRAQETQYF. CDR3 nucleotide sequence: TGTGCCAGTAGTACAACGACTAGCGGGAGGGCCCAAGAGACCCAGTACTTC.

The table lists this clonotype with a few counts. The chain is built from TRBV30 and TRBJ1-6, with no clear D. V dropped 2 bases and J dropped 8 bases, with 13 bases sitting between them. This CDR3 has 14 amino acids. Germline CDR1 reads GTSNPN; CDR2 reads SVGIG (reference sequence). The CDR3 sequence: CAWSTTTDYSPLHF. The CDR3 DNA is TGTGCCTGGAGTACCACCACGGACTATTCACCCCTCCACTTT.